This TCR beta chain was retrieved from a study of Ad26.COV2.S vaccination and SARS-CoV-2 variants. Study details: COV1001, an Ad26.COV2.S trial, supplied this vaccine-arm donor.

Produced via immunoSEQ multiplex PCR; TCRdb's table is partial and in-frame only. The table shows about 380,000 clones, with around four fifths occurring only once. Trimming cost V 2 bases and J 1 base; bases outside gene matches: 0. This CDR3 spans 14 amino acids. The germline V gene encodes CDR1 SGDLS and CDR2 YYNGEE. The sample's treatment: over 15 received Ad26.COV2.S at low or high dose, single or two shots; about five received placebo; per-sample allocation not given. Specimen acquisition occurred on day 63 following the initial vaccine or placebo injection. The sample here was peripheral blood, taken in a trial of Ad26.COV2.S vaccine versus placebo. The V call is TRBV9, the J call TRBJ2-5; 9 bases map to TRBD2. The clonotype comes from a person aged 18-65 years who received the Ad26.COV2.S COVID-19 vaccine or a placebo. The CDR3 DNA reads TGTGCCAGCAGCGTGACTAGCGGCCAAGAGACCCAGTACTTC. This sequence encodes CASSVTSGQETQYF.